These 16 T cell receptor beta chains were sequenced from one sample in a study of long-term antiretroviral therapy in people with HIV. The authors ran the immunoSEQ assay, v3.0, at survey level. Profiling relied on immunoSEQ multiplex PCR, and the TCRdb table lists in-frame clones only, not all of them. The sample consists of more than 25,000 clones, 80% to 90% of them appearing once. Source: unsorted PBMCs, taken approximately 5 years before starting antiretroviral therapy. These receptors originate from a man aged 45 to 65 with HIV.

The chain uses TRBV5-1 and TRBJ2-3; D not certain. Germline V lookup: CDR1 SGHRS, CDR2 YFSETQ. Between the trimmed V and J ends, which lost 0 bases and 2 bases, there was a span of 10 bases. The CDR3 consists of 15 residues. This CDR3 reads CASSLVPPYTDTQYF. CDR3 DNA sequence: TGCGCCAGCAGCTTGGTACCGCCTTACACAGATACGCAGTATTTT.

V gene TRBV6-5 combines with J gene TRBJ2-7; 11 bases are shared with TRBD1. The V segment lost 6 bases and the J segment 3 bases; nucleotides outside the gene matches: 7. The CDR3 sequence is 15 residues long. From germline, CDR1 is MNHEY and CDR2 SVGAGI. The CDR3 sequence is CASRSGQGAFYEQYF. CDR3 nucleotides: TGTGCCAGCAGGTCCGGACAGGGGGCATTCTACGAGCAGTACTTC.

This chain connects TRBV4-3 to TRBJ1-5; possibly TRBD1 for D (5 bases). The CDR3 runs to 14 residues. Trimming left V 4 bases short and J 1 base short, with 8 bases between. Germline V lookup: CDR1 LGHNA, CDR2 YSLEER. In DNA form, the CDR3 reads TGCGCCAGCAGCCGGTCAGGGAGCAATCAGCCCCAGCATTTT. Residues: CASSRSGSNQPQHF.

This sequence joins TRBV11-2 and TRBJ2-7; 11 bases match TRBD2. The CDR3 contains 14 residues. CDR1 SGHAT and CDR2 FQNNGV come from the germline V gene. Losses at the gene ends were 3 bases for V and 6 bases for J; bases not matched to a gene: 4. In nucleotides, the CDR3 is TGTGCCAGCAGCTTGATGGGACTAGCGGTCGAGCAGTACTTC. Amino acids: CASSLMGLAVEQYF. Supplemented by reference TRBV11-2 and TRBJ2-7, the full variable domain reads EAGVAQSPRYKIIEKRQSVAFWCNPISGHATLYWYQQILGQGPKLLIQFQNNGVVDDSQLPKDRFSAERLKGVDSTLKIQPAKLEDSAVYLCASSLMGLAVEQYFGPGTRLTVT.

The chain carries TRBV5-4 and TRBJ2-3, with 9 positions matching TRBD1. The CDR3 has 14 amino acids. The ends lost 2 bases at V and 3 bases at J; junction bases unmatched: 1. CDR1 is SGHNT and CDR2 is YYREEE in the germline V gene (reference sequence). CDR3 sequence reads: CASSLQGATDTQYF. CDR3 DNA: TGTGCCAGCAGCTTACAGGGGGCGACAGATACGCAGTATTTT.

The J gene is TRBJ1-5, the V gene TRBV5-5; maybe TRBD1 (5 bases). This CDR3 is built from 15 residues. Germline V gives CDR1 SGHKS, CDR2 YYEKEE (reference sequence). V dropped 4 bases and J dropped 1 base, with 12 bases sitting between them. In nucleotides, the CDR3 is TGTGCCAGCAGCCTTCTCCGGGACAGCAATCAGCCCCAGCATTTT. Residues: CASSLLRDSNQPQHF.

The CDR3 nucleotides are TGTGCCAGCAGCTTAGGGACAGTTACCTACAATGAGCAGTTCTTC. It yields the protein CASSLGTVTYNEQFF. This chain uses TRBV11-3 with TRBJ2-1; D possibly corresponds to TRBD1 (6 bases). The CDR3 runs to 15 residues. Germline CDR1 is SGHNT and CDR2 is YENEEA. Trimming removed 1 base at V and 2 bases at J, with 9 bases between.

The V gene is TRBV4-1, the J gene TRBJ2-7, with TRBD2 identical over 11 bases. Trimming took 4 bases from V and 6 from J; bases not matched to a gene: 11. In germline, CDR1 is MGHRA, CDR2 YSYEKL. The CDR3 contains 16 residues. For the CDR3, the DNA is TGCGCCAGCAGCCTTACCGTTTCCGGGACTAGCGGCGAGCAGTACTTC. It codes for CASSLTVSGTSGEQYF.

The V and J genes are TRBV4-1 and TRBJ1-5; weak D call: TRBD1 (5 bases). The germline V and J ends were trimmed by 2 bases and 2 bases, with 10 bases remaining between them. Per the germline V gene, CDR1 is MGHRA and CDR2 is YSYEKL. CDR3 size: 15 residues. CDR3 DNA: TGCGCCAGCAGCCAATATACAGGCGGCAATCAGCCCCAGCATTTT. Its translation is CASSQYTGGNQPQHF.

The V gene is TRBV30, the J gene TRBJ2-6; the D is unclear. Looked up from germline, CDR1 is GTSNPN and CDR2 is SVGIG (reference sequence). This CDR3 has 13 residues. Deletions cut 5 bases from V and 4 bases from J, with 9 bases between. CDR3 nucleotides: TGTGCCTGGGAGTTGGCCGGGGCCAACGTCCTGACTTTC. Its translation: CAWELAGANVLTF. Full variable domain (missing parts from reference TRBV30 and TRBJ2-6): SQTIHQWPATLVQPVGSPLSLECTVEGTSNPNLYWYRQAAGRGLQLLFYSVGIGQISSEVPQNLSASRPQDRQFILSSKKLLLSDSGFYLCAWELAGANVLTFGAGSRLTVL.

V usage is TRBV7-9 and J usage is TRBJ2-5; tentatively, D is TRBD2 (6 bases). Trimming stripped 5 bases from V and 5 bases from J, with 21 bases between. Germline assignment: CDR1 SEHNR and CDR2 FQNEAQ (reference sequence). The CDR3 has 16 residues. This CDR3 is CASSRVLAAPRETQYF. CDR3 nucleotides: TGTGCCAGCAGCCGGGTCTTAGCGGCCCCCAGGGAGACCCAGTACTTC.

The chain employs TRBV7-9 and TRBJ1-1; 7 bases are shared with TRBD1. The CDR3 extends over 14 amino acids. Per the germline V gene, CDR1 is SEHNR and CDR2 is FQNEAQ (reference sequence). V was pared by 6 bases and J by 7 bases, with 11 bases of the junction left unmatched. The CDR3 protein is CASSRSGTEFEAFF. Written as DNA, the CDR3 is TGTGCCAGCAGTCGCTCCGGGACAGAATTTGAAGCTTTCTTT.

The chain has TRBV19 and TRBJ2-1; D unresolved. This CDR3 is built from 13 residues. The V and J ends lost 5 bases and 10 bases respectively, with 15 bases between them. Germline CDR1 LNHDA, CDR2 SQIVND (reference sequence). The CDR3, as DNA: TGTGCCAGTAGTCTGTGGAGTCGATGGGAGCAGTTCTTC. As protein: CASSLWSRWEQFF. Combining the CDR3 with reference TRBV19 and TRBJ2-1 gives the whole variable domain DGGITQSPKYLFRKEGQNVTLSCEQNLNHDAMYWYRQDPGQGLRLIYYSQIVNDFQKGDIAEGYSVSREKKESFPLTVTSAQKNPTAFYLCASSLWSRWEQFFGPGTRLTVL.

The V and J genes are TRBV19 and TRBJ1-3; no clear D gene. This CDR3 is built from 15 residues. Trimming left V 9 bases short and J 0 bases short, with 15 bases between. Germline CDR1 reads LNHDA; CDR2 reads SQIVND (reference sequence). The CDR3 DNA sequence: TGTGCCAGCAAACCGATCCTCCACTCTGGAAACACCATATATTTT. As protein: CASKPILHSGNTIYF.

The CDR3 DNA reads as TGTGCCAGCAACGCCCCCTCGGGGTACGAGCAGTACTTC. Its translation: CASNAPSGYEQYF. The chain combines TRBV6-5 with TRBJ2-7; maybe TRBD2 (5 bases). The V end was cut by 7 bases, the J end by 4 bases, with 14 bases between. The CDR3 extends over 13 amino acids. Germline loops: CDR1 MNHEY, CDR2 SVGAGI.

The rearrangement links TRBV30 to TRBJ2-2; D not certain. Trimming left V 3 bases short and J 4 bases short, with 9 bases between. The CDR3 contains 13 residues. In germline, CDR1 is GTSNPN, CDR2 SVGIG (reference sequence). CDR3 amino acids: CAWSADPTGELFF. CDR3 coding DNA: TGTGCCTGGAGCGCGGATCCCACCGGGGAGCTGTTTTTT. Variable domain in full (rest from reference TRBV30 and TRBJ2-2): SQTIHQWPATLVQPVGSPLSLECTVEGTSNPNLYWYRQAAGRGLQLLFYSVGIGQISSEVPQNLSASRPQDRQFILSSKKLLLSDSGFYLCAWSADPTGELFFGEGSRLTVL.